The 31 T cell receptor beta chains presented below share a single source sample, sequenced in a study of blood T cell repertoires in COVID-19. The method was immunoSEQ multiplex PCR; TCRdb's version includes in-frame clones alone and lacks a portion of them. The top ten hold around 2.3% of the sample, which has 100,000 to 150,000 clones, 80% to 90% seen once. Material for sequencing was PBMCs or T cells enriched from blood (not recorded which). The receptors shown here come from a woman between 50 and 59 years old who had recovered from COVID-19.

The chain employs TRBV4-1 and TRBJ2-2, with TRBD2 matching over 9 bases. Germline V gives CDR1 MGHRA, CDR2 YSYEKL. V trimming: 1 base; J trimming: 4 bases; junction bases outside the gene matches: 7. CDR3 length equals 17 residues. The CDR3 sequence: CASSQGLRGGGTGELFF. The CDR3 DNA reads as TGCGCCAGCAGCCAAGGGCTGCGGGGGGGCGGCACCGGGGAGCTGTTTTTT.

J is TRBJ1-3 and V is TRBV6-5, with 12 bases matching TRBD1. Germline lookup yields CDR1 MNHEY and CDR2 SVGAGI. The J segment lost 5 bases and the V segment lost 6 bases, leaving 5 bases of the junction unmatched. The CDR3 is made up of 15 amino acids. CDR3 sequence reads: CASSAGQGARNTIYF. The CDR3, as DNA: TGTGCCAGCAGCGCGGGACAGGGGGCAAGAAACACCATATATTTT.

This chain joins TRBV6-5 and TRBJ2-7; 7 bases are shared with TRBD1. The germline gives CDR1 MNHEY, CDR2 SVGAGI. This CDR3 contains 13 residues. J lost 7 bases, V lost 8 bases, and 11 bases had no gene match. CDR3 in amino acids: CASSTTGVLEQYF. As DNA, the CDR3 is TGTGCCAGCTCAACTACAGGGGTATTGGAGCAGTACTTC.

This chain uses TRBV18 with TRBJ1-4; tentative D call: TRBD1 (6 bases). Germline V gives CDR1 KGHSH, CDR2 LQKENI. Between the trimmed V and J ends, which lost 5 bases and 3 bases, there was a span of 28 bases. There are 20 residues in the CDR3. The chain's CDR3 is CASSFRSLAGQGSANEKLFF. The CDR3 coding sequence is TGTGCCAGCTCATTTCGATCACTAGCGGGACAAGGTTCGGCTAATGAAAAACTGTTTTTT.

This chain links TRBV6-5 with TRBJ2-3; D gene ambiguous. V was pared by 6 bases and J by 0 bases, with 7 bases between. The CDR3 has 13 residues. Germline CDR1 is MNHEY and CDR2 is SVGAGI. The CDR3 sequence is CASRRLSTDTQYF. The CDR3, as DNA: TGTGCCAGCAGGCGCCTAAGCACAGATACGCAGTATTTT.

The gene calls are TRBV5-1 and TRBJ1-1; the D is unclear. V was clipped by 2 bases and J by 5 bases, with 10 bases between them. The germline V gene encodes CDR1 SGHRS and CDR2 YFSETQ. This CDR3 is built from 13 residues. In DNA, the CDR3 is TGCGCCAGCAGCTTAATAACCCGGACTGAAGCTTTCTTT. As protein: CASSLITRTEAFF.

This clone turned up a few times. This chain links TRBV14 with TRBJ2-7; no clear D gene. The CDR3 has 13 amino acids. Between the trimmed V and J ends, which lost 3 bases and 6 bases, there was a span of 12 bases. Germline V gene data show CDR1 as SGHDN and CDR2 as FVKESK. CDR3 region: CASSHGLLGEQYF. CDR3 DNA sequence: TGTGCCAGCAGCCACGGGTTACTCGGCGAGCAGTACTTC.

In the case of this clone: A junction end diverges from the germline sequence, so it may reflect a read error. This rearrangement joins TRBV28 to TRBJ1-5; 11 nucleotides line up with TRBD1. The CDR3 has 14 amino acids. Germline values: CDR1 MDHEN, CDR2 SYDVKM. Here the CDR3 DNA reads TGTGCCAGCAGTCGGACAGGGGGCAACCAGCCCCAGCATTTT. It specifies CASSRTGGNQPQHF.

The chain uses TRBV4-3 and TRBJ2-3; D perhaps matches TRBD2 (6 bases). The CDR3 runs 14 residues. V was shortened by 4 bases and J by 6 bases, with 14 bases between the two germline ends. Germline V gives CDR1 LGHNA, CDR2 YSLEER. CDR3 DNA sequence: TGCGCCAGCAGCCGACTAGGAATTGGGGATACGCAGTATTTT. This encodes CASSRLGIGDTQYF.

CDR3 loop: CASSLGGTKNIQYF. In DNA, the CDR3 is TGCGCCAGCAGCTTGGGGGGCACCAAAAACATTCAGTACTTC. The chain combines TRBV5-1 with TRBJ2-4, with TRBD1 as a possible D gene (5 bases). Trimming removed 0 bases from V and 2 bases from J, with 6 bases in between. Germline V gene data show CDR1 as SGHRS and CDR2 as YFSETQ. The CDR3 consists of 14 residues.

The chain uses TRBV11-2 and TRBJ2-3, with TRBD2 matching 11 bases. In germline, CDR1 is SGHAT, CDR2 FQNNGV. The V and J ends lost 3 bases and 5 bases, in that order; junction bases with no gene match: 7. This CDR3 is built from 16 residues. The CDR3 region is CASSFWVAGGGDTQYF. CDR3 sequence (DNA): TGTGCCAGCAGCTTTTGGGTAGCGGGGGGGGGAGATACGCAGTATTTT.

This clone has more than one count but fewer than ten. The chain joins TRBV5-1 to TRBJ1-6; no reliable D call. CDR1 is SGHRS and CDR2 is YFSETQ in the germline V gene. The CDR3 consists of 16 residues. V lost 4 bases to trimming and J lost 5 bases, with 16 bases between them. This chain's CDR3 is CASSPEAGQDNSPLHF. CDR3 nucleotide sequence: TGCGCCAGCAGCCCGGAGGCTGGGCAGGATAATTCACCCCTCCACTTT.

The chain links TRBV6-5 to TRBJ1-1, with TRBD1 matching 9 bases. Looked up from germline, CDR1 is MNHEY and CDR2 is SVGAGI. J was trimmed by 5 bases and V by 7 bases; bases with no gene match: 8. The CDR3 covers 14 residues. As DNA, the CDR3 is TGTGCCAGCAATCTGGGACAGGGTGGTACTGAAGCTTTCTTT. Translating gives CASNLGQGGTEAFF.

J is TRBJ2-7 and V is TRBV9; 8 positions match TRBD1. This CDR3 contains 15 residues. The J segment lost 5 bases and the V segment lost 1 base, leaving 8 bases of the junction unmatched. Germline V gives CDR1 SGDLS, CDR2 YYNGEE. DNA of the CDR3: TGTGCCAGCAGCGTATCATCAGGGGGCTTCGACGAGCAGTACTTC. It translates to CASSVSSGGFDEQYF. Using reference TRBV9 and TRBJ2-7 for the parts outside the CDR3, the full variable domain is DSGVTQTPKHLITATGQRVTLRCSPRSGDLSVYWYQQSLDQGLQFLIQYYNGEERAKGNILERFSAQQFPDLHSELNLSSLELGDSALYFCASSVSSGGFDEQYFGPGTRLTVT.

The DNA of the CDR3 is TGCGCCAGCAGCCAAGATGGAGGCCGTGTGAAGACCCAGTACTTC. Its protein product is CASSQDGGRVKTQYF. The V call is TRBV4-1, the J call TRBJ2-5; possibly TRBD2 for D (5 bases). This CDR3 is built from 15 residues. Germline V gives CDR1 MGHRA, CDR2 YSYEKL. The V gene lost 0 bases and the J gene lost 6 bases, with 14 bases spanning the gap.

The genes are TRBV2 and TRBJ2-2, with D uncertain. From germline, CDR1 is SNHLY and CDR2 FYNNEI. With 5 bases removed from V and 2 bases from J, the gap between germline ends came to 18 bases. The CDR3 loop spans 17 amino acids. CDR3 loop: CASSHQGGGDNTGELFF. As DNA, the CDR3 is TGTGCCAGCAGTCACCAAGGTGGCGGTGATAACACCGGGGAGCTGTTTTTT.

The rearrangement links TRBV27 to TRBJ1-4, with 9 bases that match TRBD1. The CDR3 runs 14 residues. Germline V CDR1 and CDR2: MNHEY, SMNVEV (reference sequence). The junction had 6 bases not matched to a gene; V was cut back by 5 bases and J by 8 bases. CDR3 residues: CASSGDRAQEKLFF. In DNA, the CDR3 is TGTGCCAGCAGTGGGGACAGGGCCCAGGAAAAACTGTTTTTT. The full variable domain, rest sourced from reference TRBV27 and TRBJ1-4, is EAQVTQNPRYLITVTGKKLTVTCSQNMNHEYMSWYRQDPGLGLRQIYYSMNVEVTDKGDVPEGYKVSRKEKRNFPLILESPSPNQTSLYFCASSGDRAQEKLFFGSGTQLSVL.

The CDR3 is CAWSVAGTEAFF. The CDR3 DNA follows: TGTGCCTGGAGTGTGGCAGGGACTGAAGCTTTCTTT. The V and J genes are TRBV30 and TRBJ1-1; D may be TRBD1 (5 bases). The CDR3 extends over 12 amino acids. Trimming pared 0 bases from V and 5 bases from J, leaving 7 bases between. The germline CDR1 and CDR2 sequences are GTSNPN and SVGIG (reference sequence). The variable domain in full, with the rest retrieved from reference TRBV30 and TRBJ1-1, is SQTIHQWPATLVQPVGSPLSLECTVEGTSNPNLYWYRQAAGRGLQLLFYSVGIGQISSEVPQNLSASRPQDRQFILSSKKLLLSDSGFYLCAWSVAGTEAFFGQGTRLTVV.

The V call is TRBV5-1, the J call TRBJ2-7; D might be TRBD1 (6 bases). V was shortened by 1 base and J by 2 bases, with 16 bases between the two germline ends. The germline V gene encodes CDR1 SGHRS and CDR2 YFSETQ. This CDR3 is 16 amino acids long. DNA for the CDR3: TGCGCCAGCAGCTTGTACCGAGACAGGCGGCCCTACGAGCAGTACTTC. This gives the protein CASSLYRDRRPYEQYF.

This chain connects TRBV5-1 to TRBJ2-7; weak D call: TRBD2 (5 bases). The CDR3 loop spans 13 amino acids. V lost 3 bases and J 2 bases, leaving 9 bases between the germline ends. The germline CDR1 and CDR2 sequences are SGHRS and YFSETQ. Here the CDR3 DNA reads TGCGCCAGCAGCTCACTCGGGGCCTACGAGCAGTACTTC. Translating it yields CASSSLGAYEQYF.

The chain carries TRBV4-1 and TRBJ2-7; 9 bases are a match to TRBD2. This CDR3 contains 14 residues. CDR1 MGHRA and CDR2 YSYEKL come from the germline V gene. The trim removed 4 bases at V and 3 bases at J, leaving 4 bases unmatched. The chain's CDR3 is CASSLAGEIYEQYF. CDR3 DNA sequence: TGCGCCAGCAGCCTAGCGGGGGAGATCTACGAGCAGTACTTC.

The V gene is TRBV4-1, the J gene TRBJ2-1, with TRBD1 matching over 8 bases. There are 18 residues in the CDR3. Germline loops: CDR1 MGHRA, CDR2 YSYEKL. Losses at the gene ends were 4 bases for V and 2 bases for J; bases not matched to a gene: 13. CDR3 bases: TGCGCCAGCAGCCTTACACCGGGGACAGGATTAACCTACAATGAGCAGTTCTTC. Translation: CASSLTPGTGLTYNEQFF.

V is TRBV25-1 and J is TRBJ2-2, with 11 nucleotides matching TRBD1. Germline V lookup: CDR1 MGHDK, CDR2 SYGVNS. Trimming cost V 6 bases and J 7 bases; bases outside gene matches: 10. The CDR3 has 16 amino acids. CDR3 loop: CASSPGDRGLSGELFF. For the CDR3, the DNA is TGTGCCAGCAGCCCGGGGGACAGGGGGTTGAGCGGGGAGCTGTTTTTT.

J is TRBJ2-1 and V is TRBV19; D may be TRBD2 (7 bases). V shed 0 bases and J shed 2 bases, with 17 bases lying between them. Germline V lookup: CDR1 LNHDA, CDR2 SQIVND (reference sequence). There are 18 residues in the CDR3. The CDR3 region has the DNA TGTGCCAGTAGTATAGATCTAGGGGGGGGCTTCCCCTACAATGAGCAGTTCTTC. Residues: CASSIDLGGGFPYNEQFF.

This clone was observed a handful of times. The V and J genes are TRBV5-1 and TRBJ1-1, with TRBD1 identical over 8 bases. The germline V gene encodes CDR1 SGHRS and CDR2 YFSETQ. After removal of 1 base from V and 4 bases from J, the junction contained 0 bases not matched to a gene. The CDR3 totals 13 residues. The CDR3 nucleotides read TGCGCCAGCAGCTTGACAGGGGGCACTGAAGCTTTCTTT. Its translation: CASSLTGGTEAFF.

This clone was picked up one time. The V gene is TRBV10-1, the J gene TRBJ2-3, with D uncertain. Looked up from germline, CDR1 is WNHNN and CDR2 is SYGVQD (reference sequence). V shed 6 bases and J shed 1 base, with 8 bases lying between them. The CDR3 runs 13 residues. As DNA, the CDR3 is TGCGCCAGCAGCGAATCGGGCACAGATACGCAGTATTTT. Protein: CASSESGTDTQYF.

This CDR3 is CSVEGWGSNTGELFF. CDR3 DNA sequence: TGCAGCGTTGAAGGGTGGGGCTCGAACACCGGGGAGCTGTTTTTT. The chain recombines TRBV29-1 with TRBJ2-2, with D perhaps matching TRBD1 (5 bases). The CDR3 totals 15 residues. Trimming took 1 base from V and 0 from J, leaving 9 bases between them. Germline V gene data show CDR1 as SQVTM and CDR2 as ANQGSEA.

The V gene is TRBV4-1, the J gene TRBJ1-1; D perhaps matches TRBD1 (6 bases). The CDR3 has 12 residues. Germline loops: CDR1 MGHRA, CDR2 YSYEKL. V lost 5 bases and J 6 bases, leaving 10 bases between the germline ends. CDR3 DNA: TGCGCCAGCAGCTCCCCAGGGGCTGAAGCTTTCTTT. Translating gives CASSSPGAEAFF.

The chain uses TRBV11-1 and TRBJ1-4; 7 nucleotides line up with TRBD1. The CDR3 covers 13 residues. Per the germline V gene, CDR1 is SGHAT and CDR2 is FQDESV (reference sequence). Trimming removed 5 bases from V and 8 bases from J; junction bases left unmatched: 5. CDR3 bases: TGTGCCAGCAGCACAGACAGGGACGAAAAACTGTTTTTT. As protein: CASSTDRDEKLFF.

This rearrangement joins TRBV6-5 to TRBJ1-1; D is uncertain. The V gene's germline CDR1 is MNHEY and CDR2 SVGAGI. Trimming took 6 bases from V and 4 from J, leaving 15 bases between them. There are 14 residues in the CDR3. CDR3 loop: CASSPPLGSTEAFF. CDR3 DNA sequence: TGTGCCAGCAGCCCCCCCCTCGGGTCCACTGAAGCTTTCTTT.

Written as DNA, the CDR3 is TGCGCCAGCAGTGAGTCTTTGTCGCAGGGAGAAGCTTTCTTT. It translates to CASSESLSQGEAFF. The chain has TRBV10-1 and TRBJ1-1; D possibly corresponds to TRBD1 (5 bases). CDR1 WNHNN and CDR2 SYGVQD come from the germline V gene (reference sequence). V lost 0 bases, J lost 8 bases, and 13 bases lay in between. This CDR3 is built from 14 residues.